Listed below are T cell receptor beta chains from one sample, sequenced in a study of control samples from healthy donors and cancer patients. The method was immunoSEQ multiplex PCR; TCRdb's version includes in-frame clones alone and lacks a portion of them. The table records approximately 97,000 clones, 85% of them present only once. The sequenced material came from blood. These TCRs come from a man in his thirties or forties in good health. The CDR3 runs from the conserved cysteine through the conserved F or W. Each record gives: J gene, V gene, clone size, CDR3 protein. Clone size appears in some rows only: once, few, many, or a class for an expanded clone.

TRBJ1-6 TRBV2 NA CASSGGRYNSPLHF
TRBJ1-1 TRBV18 NA CASSPGRITEAFF
TRBJ1-1 TRBV7-2 NA CASSPTGTENTEAFF
TRBJ1-1 TRBV10-3 once CAIRGTGGPNTEAFF
TRBJ2-7 TRBV5-1 NA CASSPRTVTYEQYF
TRBJ2-2 TRBV5-1 NA CASSSLFGTDTGELFF
TRBJ2-2 TRBV6-1 NA CASSVSSGGARGELFF
TRBJ1-6 TRBV24-1 NA CATSERQVNSPLHF
TRBJ2-1 TRBV25-1 NA CATHTQGSYNEQFF
TRBJ2-7 TRBV24-1 NA CATSRPPRFYEQYF
TRBJ2-2 TRBV18 NA CASSGTSNTGELFF
TRBJ2-1 TRBV25-1 NA CASRSFTSGDYNEQFF
TRBJ1-5 TRBV19 once CASRITGGGQPQHF
TRBJ1-3 TRBV5-6 NA CASSYGSNSGNTIYF
TRBJ2-2 TRBV27 NA CASSFGSGGELFF
TRBJ2-5 TRBV2 NA CASSVERGPQETQYF
TRBJ1-6 TRBV5-1 NA CASSLDRGSSPLHF
TRBJ1-1 TRBV19 NA CASSIIYGGTEAFF
TRBJ1-2 TRBV30 NA CAWTRAGHGYTF
TRBJ2-7 TRBV12-3/TRBV12-4 NA CASSPTGPGQYF
TRBJ2-2 TRBV5-5 NA CASSSRTGNTGELFF
TRBJ2-7 TRBV6-5 NA CASSRDRTYEQYF
TRBJ2-1 TRBV12-3/TRBV12-4 NA CASSSSPGGEQFF
TRBJ2-7 TRBV6-1 NA CASSERRGRGVYEQYF
TRBJ1-1 TRBV6-6 NA CASSRRTGGMNTEAFF
TRBJ1-2 TRBV2 NA CASMSGWGYTF
TRBJ1-6 TRBV6-5 once CASIFRDNSPLHF
TRBJ2-1 TRBV5-4 NA CASSRGLAGTYNEQFF
TRBJ1-2 TRBV28 NA CASSPSLWGYTF
TRBJ1-5 TRBV28 once CASSLGRGNQPQHF
TRBJ2-3 TRBV5-1 NA CASSRLASGGATDTQYF
TRBJ1-4 TRBV6-6 NA CASSWQPQGLFF
TRBJ2-1 TRBV28 NA CASRPIVSYNEQFF
TRBJ2-1 TRBV6-2/TRBV6-3 NA CASSYSTGGALGEQFF
TRBJ2-3 TRBV2 large CASKGGPSFSTDTQYF
TRBJ1-1 TRBV7-6 NA CASSLAPNTEAFF
TRBJ2-1 TRBV12-5 NA CASGPPGAGGPYNEQFF
TRBJ2-6 TRBV5-1 few CASSLAPGGAGVASGANVLTF
TRBJ2-7 TRBV10-2 NA CASSGASPFLGHEQYF
TRBJ2-3 TRBV3-1/TRBV3-2 NA CASSRQVPGTDTQYF
TRBJ1-1 TRBV6-5 few CAIGFAEAFF
TRBJ1-2 TRBV28 NA CASSLLAQLYGYTF
TRBJ2-1 TRBV6-5 NA CASALGSYNEQFF
TRBJ1-6 TRBV6-1 once CASSEAKQRGERVYSPLHF
TRBJ2-7 TRBV11-3 NA CASSPGTGTLYEQYF
TRBJ2-1 TRBV7-9 few CASSLGSQGRQFF
TRBJ1-1 TRBV6-5 NA CASSHSGPNTEAFF
TRBJ1-4 TRBV5-8 once CASSLGGYPATNEKLFF
TRBJ1-1 TRBV29-1 once CSLEGPSFEAFF